What follows are 21 T cell receptor beta chains derived from one specimen sequenced in a study of blood T cell repertoires in COVID-19. The assay was immunoSEQ multiplex PCR, and TCRdb's table has in-frame clones only and misses some. The sample lists fewer than 300,000 clones; approximately 88% were seen once. The sequenced material came from peripheral blood. Every receptor here comes from a young woman with acute or convalescent COVID-19.

This chain joins TRBV9 and TRBJ2-2; D possibly corresponds to TRBD1 (5 bases). Deletions cut 0 bases from V and 5 bases from J, with 11 bases between. The CDR3 consists of 15 residues. CDR1 is SGDLS, CDR2 YYNGEE, per germline. CDR3 in DNA: TGTGCCAGCAGCGTAGAAAGGGCAGGGACCGGGGAGCTGTTTTTT. Translated, it gives CASSVERAGTGELFF.

The J gene is TRBJ1-4, the V gene TRBV19, with TRBD1 matching 9 bases. Germline trimming cut 5 bases from V and 10 bases from J; bases unmatched to any gene: 8. The CDR3 length is 14 residues. Looked up from germline, CDR1 is LNHDA and CDR2 is SQIVND (reference sequence). For the CDR3, the DNA is TGTGCCAGTAGTCCCGGGACAGGGTTTGGAAAACTGTTTTTT. It codes for CASSPGTGFGKLFF. The full variable domain, with the rest looked up from reference TRBV19 and TRBJ1-4, is DGGITQSPKYLFRKEGQNVTLSCEQNLNHDAMYWYRQDPGQGLRLIYYSQIVNDFQKGDIAEGYSVSREKKESFPLTVTSAQKNPTAFYLCASSPGTGFGKLFFGSGTQLSVL.

This clone has just a few counts. The junction and the germline gene differ at one end; a read error may be behind it. V usage is TRBV11-2 and J usage is TRBJ2-5; TRBD1 matches at 7 bases. Germline V gives CDR1 SGHAT, CDR2 FQNNGV. The CDR3 contains 13 residues. CDR3 amino acids: CASSIDRAETQYF. The CDR3, as DNA: TGTGCCAGCAGCATAGACAGGGCGGAGACCCAGTACTTC.

The rearrangement uses TRBV19 and TRBJ1-2; D not resolved. Germline loops: CDR1 LNHDA, CDR2 SQIVND (reference sequence). This CDR3 has 13 residues. Deletions cut 3 bases from V and 1 base from J, with 6 bases between. CDR3 loop: CASSIGSNYGYTF. CDR3 coding DNA: TGTGCCAGTAGTATTGGCAGTAACTATGGCTACACCTTC.

This clone has a single count. This chain connects TRBV27 to TRBJ2-1; D remains ambiguous. This CDR3 is 13 amino acids long. Germline CDR1 reads MNHEY; CDR2 reads SMNVEV (reference sequence). V lost 1 base, J lost 3 bases, and 4 bases lay in between. The CDR3 nucleotides read TGTGCCAGCAGTTTATACGGCTACAATGAGCAGTTCTTC. Translation gives CASSLYGYNEQFF.

The V and J genes are TRBV27 and TRBJ2-1; weak D call: TRBD2 (6 bases). Germline-derived CDR1 and CDR2 are MNHEY and SMNVEV (reference sequence). Between the trimmed V and J ends, which lost 2 bases and 2 bases, there was a span of 10 bases. The CDR3 runs 15 residues. CDR3 residues: CASSLAGQPYNEQFF. The CDR3 coding sequence is TGTGCCAGCAGTTTAGCGGGGCAGCCCTACAATGAGCAGTTCTTC.

The chain combines TRBV27 with TRBJ2-1; no clear D. The CDR3 has 12 residues. V was cut by 5 bases and J by 7 bases, with 9 bases left in between. CDR1 and CDR2 from the germline V gene are MNHEY and SMNVEV (reference sequence). The CDR3 loop reads CASSVGPNEQFF. The CDR3 DNA reads as TGTGCCAGCAGTGTCGGTCCGAATGAGCAGTTCTTC.

The V and J genes are TRBV4-1 and TRBJ1-1, with D possibly matching TRBD1 (5 bases). V was shortened by 4 bases and J by 3 bases, with 9 bases between the two germline ends. Per the germline V gene, CDR1 is MGHRA and CDR2 is YSYEKL. The CDR3 consists of 13 residues. CDR3 nucleotides: TGCGCCAGCAGCCCGACAGCGTACACTGAAGCTTTCTTT. Translation gives CASSPTAYTEAFF.

The V call is TRBV15, the J call TRBJ2-1; D uncertain. V was shortened by 6 bases and J by 7 bases, with 10 bases between the two germline ends. CDR3 length equals 12 residues. The germline gives CDR1 LNHNV, CDR2 YYDKDF (reference sequence). DNA for the CDR3: TGTGCCACCAGTTATGGAGCAAATGAGCAGTTCTTC. Translation gives CATSYGANEQFF.

V gene TRBV23-1 combines with J gene TRBJ2-5; 10 bases fit TRBD2. TRBV23-1 falls under the ORF class, with uncertain function. With V trimmed by 0 bases and J by 0 bases, 4 bases remained unmatched. The CDR3 is 17 residues long. The CDR3 protein is CASSQSMTSGYQETQYF. DNA of the CDR3: TGCGCCAGCAGTCAATCAATGACTAGCGGGTACCAAGAGACCCAGTACTTC.

V usage is TRBV12-3 or TRBV12-4 and J usage is TRBJ2-7, with 10 bases that match TRBD1. The ends lost 6 bases at V and 3 bases at J; junction bases unmatched: 2. The CDR3 covers 13 residues. CDR3 loop: CASSGTGVYEQYF. The DNA of the CDR3 is TGTGCCAGCAGCGGGACAGGGGTCTACGAGCAGTACTTC.

This clone was observed once. The chain combines TRBV19 with TRBJ2-7, with D tentatively TRBD2 (6 bases). Germline CDR1 and CDR2: LNHDA and SQIVND (reference sequence). V was trimmed by 3 bases and J by 4 bases, leaving 16 bases between them. The CDR3 consists of 15 residues. As DNA, the CDR3 is TGTGCCAGTAGTATCGGGGTCGGGAGTGCATACGAGCAGTACTTC. It is translated as CASSIGVGSAYEQYF. The variable domain in full, completed from reference TRBV19 and TRBJ2-7, reads DGGITQSPKYLFRKEGQNVTLSCEQNLNHDAMYWYRQDPGQGLRLIYYSQIVNDFQKGDIAEGYSVSREKKESFPLTVTSAQKNPTAFYLCASSIGVGSAYEQYFGPGTRLTVT.

V and J are TRBV7-9 and TRBJ2-5, with TRBD1 matching over 8 bases. Germline trimming cut 3 bases from V and 5 bases from J; bases unmatched to any gene: 5. This CDR3 has 14 residues. Germline V lookup: CDR1 SEHNR, CDR2 FQNEAQ (reference sequence). Here the CDR3 reads CASSFATGVETQYF. CDR3 DNA sequence: TGTGCCAGCAGCTTCGCGACAGGGGTTGAGACCCAGTACTTC.

The V call is TRBV7-2, the J call TRBJ2-7; no clear D. The germline CDR1 and CDR2 sequences are SGHTA and FQGNSA. This CDR3 contains 13 residues. The germline V and J ends were trimmed by 3 bases and 1 base, with 7 bases remaining between them. The CDR3 is CASSLTPSYEQYF. The CDR3 nucleotides are TGTGCCAGCAGCTTGACTCCATCCTACGAGCAGTACTTC.

This chain uses TRBV5-1 with TRBJ2-7; 7 bases map to TRBD2. Per germline, CDR1 SGHRS and CDR2 YFSETQ. The length of the CDR3 is 14 residues. The J segment lost 4 bases and the V segment lost 6 bases, leaving 10 bases of the junction unmatched. In nucleotides, the CDR3 is TGCGCCAGCACCCCGGGCGGGAGCGGGTACGAGCAGTACTTC. It yields the protein CASTPGGSGYEQYF. Based on the CDR3 plus reference TRBV5-1 and TRBJ2-7, the full variable domain is KAGVTQTPRYLIKTRGQQVTLSCSPISGHRSVSWYQQTPGQGLQFLFEYFSETQRNKGNFPGRFSGRQFSNSRSEMNVSTLELGDSALYLCASTPGGSGYEQYFGPGTRLTVT.

J is TRBJ2-7 and V is TRBV24-1, with a weak D call TRBD1 (5 bases). CDR1 KGHDR and CDR2 SFDVKD come from the germline V gene. The V end lost 4 bases, the J end lost 3 bases, and 15 bases lay between the germline ends. The CDR3 totals 15 residues. CDR3: CATSELQGGFYEQYF. CDR3 in DNA: TGTGCCACCAGTGAACTTCAGGGTGGGTTCTACGAGCAGTACTTC.

The V and J genes are TRBV28 and TRBJ2-7; 13 nucleotides agree with TRBD2. The CDR3 totals 16 residues. V shed 6 bases and J 3 bases; nucleotides not matched to a gene: 8. CDR1 is MDHEN, CDR2 SYDVKM, per germline. DNA for the CDR3: TGTGCCAGCAGCTCTCTGCGACTAGCGGGGGGCTACGAGCAGTACTTC. This sequence encodes CASSSLRLAGGYEQYF.

The table lists this clone with a count of one. The chain links TRBV14 to TRBJ2-5, with D tentatively TRBD1 (6 bases). The germline gives CDR1 SGHDN, CDR2 FVKESK. V was trimmed by 3 bases and J by 4 bases, leaving 21 bases between them. CDR3 length: 17 amino acids. The CDR3 DNA follows: TGTGCCAGCAGCCAGTTGACAGGTCTAACGGTGGGAGAGACCCAGTACTTC. Its translation: CASSQLTGLTVGETQYF.

The J gene is TRBJ1-1, the V gene TRBV7-9; D is undetermined. Looked up from germline, CDR1 is SEHNR and CDR2 is FQNEAQ (reference sequence). The CDR3 has 16 amino acids. The ends were cut back, 4 bases at V and 0 bases at J, with 15 bases in the middle. The CDR3 spells CASSYPGSTMNTEAFF. The CDR3 DNA reads as TGTGCCAGCAGCTATCCGGGTTCTACCATGAACACTGAAGCTTTCTTT.

This CDR3 is CSVEDRGTGAEQYF. The CDR3 DNA follows: TGCAGCGTTGAGGATCGGGGGACAGGGGCCGAGCAGTACTTC. J is TRBJ2-7 and V is TRBV29-1, with 10 bases that match TRBD1. From germline, CDR1 is SQVTM and CDR2 ANQGSEA. There are 14 residues in the CDR3. V lost 3 bases, J lost 6 bases, and 8 bases stayed unmatched.

This chain uses TRBV6-2 or TRBV6-3 with TRBJ2-3, with 9 bases matching TRBD1. Germline V gene sequence: CDR1 MNHEY, CDR2 SVGEGT. CDR3 size: 18 residues. The ends lost 2 bases at V and 3 bases at J; junction bases unmatched: 12. The DNA for the CDR3 is TGTGCCAGCAGTTACCCGAGGAGCCTGGGACAGGGAACAGATACGCAGTATTTT. This translates into CASSYPRSLGQGTDTQYF.